This T cell receptor beta chain is from a study of cytomegalovirus exposure and HLA in healthy donors. Study-wide results and caveats: Published work reported that the classifier diagnosed cytomegalovirus status with high specificity and sensitivity.

Use of 60 Vbeta and 13 Jbeta primers characterized the PCR. Sequencing was performed with immunoSEQ multiplex PCR; in TCRdb, only in-frame clones are kept and a portion is missing. The profile shows approximately 110,000 clones, approximately 83% of them singletons. With V trimmed by 7 bases and J by 5 bases, 6 bases remained unmatched. CDR1 is SNHLY and CDR2 is FYNNEI in the germline V gene. This CDR3 has 14 residues. In regard to this clone: Antigen specificity is unknown.

The J gene is TRBJ2-5, the V gene TRBV2; 11 bases are a match to TRBD2. The source material was PBMCs. This TCR was recovered from a woman in her late teens or twenties in good health and CMV-seronegative. CDR3 in DNA: TGTGCCAGCAAACAAAGGACTAGCGGGGAGACCCAGTACTTC. Protein: CASKQRTSGETQYF.